One sample yielded the 25 T cell receptor beta chains listed below, sequenced in a study. A single record per CDR3 protein comes from TCRdb applying MiXCR to the RT-PCR reads. The sample contains hundreds of thousands of distinct CDR3 sequences, 14% of which appear only once. The specimen was memory CD4+ T cells from blood. The receptors were gathered from a female donor in good health, serving as a healthy control.

This clonotype appeared many times. The rearrangement uses TRBV6-5 and TRBJ1-6; 9 bases agree with TRBD1. Germline-derived CDR1 and CDR2 are MNHEY and SVGAGI. The CDR3 has 13 amino acids. Losses at the gene ends were 6 bases for V and 12 bases for J; bases not matched to a gene: 6. The CDR3: CASRATGGRPLHF. The CDR3 nucleotides are TGTGCCAGCAGAGCCACAGGGGGCAGACCCCTCCACTTT.

Points on this clonotype: A much larger clonotype is one base distant, so this may be a read error. V gene TRBV5-1 combines with J gene TRBJ2-1; D is uncertain. The CDR3 has 14 residues. CDR1 and CDR2 from the germline V gene are SGHRS and YFSETQ. CDR3 bases: TGCGCCAGAAGCTCGAATGGAGCCTACAATGAGCAGTTCTTC. Its protein product is CARSSNGAYNEQFF.

This CDR3 is CAISELSGVTDTQYF. The CDR3 region has the DNA TGTGCCATCAGTGAGTTGAGCGGGGTCACAGATACGCAGTATTTT. The chain carries TRBV10-3 and TRBJ2-3, with 7 bases that match TRBD2. The CDR3 consists of 15 residues. Germline loops: CDR1 ENHRY, CDR2 SYGVKD. The V and J ends lost 1 base and 2 bases, in that order; junction bases with no gene match: 3.

This clonotype was observed at least ten times. The rearrangement uses TRBV6-5 and TRBJ2-7; D possibly corresponds to TRBD1 (7 bases). The CDR3 has 14 residues. V lost 5 bases and J lost 5, with 16 bases in between. The germline V gene encodes CDR1 MNHEY and CDR2 SVGAGI. In nucleotides, the CDR3 is TGTGCCAGCAGTAAGGAGGCAGGGGGGCACGAGCAGTACTTC. Amino acids: CASSKEAGGHEQYF.

This chain links TRBV20-1 with TRBJ1-5; D uncertain. The CDR3 is 14 amino acids. V shed 3 bases and J shed 1 base, with 10 bases lying between them. CDR1 DFQATT and CDR2 SNEGSKA come from the germline V gene (reference sequence). The CDR3 protein is CSAREGGSNQPQHF. In nucleotides, the CDR3 is TGCAGTGCTAGGGAGGGTGGCAGCAATCAGCCCCAGCATTTT.

This chain connects TRBV9 to TRBJ2-1; TRBD2 matches at 9 bases. CDR3 length equals 13 residues. With 4 bases clipped from V and 8 bases from J, the junction kept 4 bases outside the gene matches. The germline V gene has CDR1 SGDLS and CDR2 YYNGEE. The chain's CDR3 is CASSSIAGDEQFF. CDR3 sequence (DNA): TGTGCCAGCAGCTCCATAGCGGGAGATGAGCAGTTCTTC.

This clonotype was seen only a few times. The junction departs from germline at one end; a sequencing error may be responsible. V is TRBV5-5 and J is TRBJ1-1, with 8 bases fitting TRBD1. CDR3 length: 14 amino acids. Germline assignment: CDR1 SGHKS and CDR2 YYEKEE (reference sequence). The CDR3 protein is CASSSRGLGILHPF. In nucleotides, the CDR3 is TGTGCCAGCAGCTCCAGGGGGCTGGGGATCTTGCACCCTTTT.

In this sample, this clonotype turned up many times. The chain combines TRBV6-5 with TRBJ1-2, with 11 bases aligning to TRBD1. The CDR3 spans 15 residues. CDR1 and CDR2 from the germline V gene are MNHEY and SVGAGI. Germline trimming cut 6 bases from V and 7 bases from J; bases unmatched to any gene: 10. This CDR3 reads CASRGTGTGGSGYTF. In nucleotides, the CDR3 is TGTGCCAGCAGAGGCACCGGGACAGGGGGTAGTGGCTACACCTTC.

This clonotype was found many times. V usage is TRBV12-3 or TRBV12-4 and J usage is TRBJ1-3; no firm D call. Trimming left V 0 bases short and J 4 bases short, with 4 bases between. CDR3 length: 13 amino acids. Here the CDR3 reads CASSLAQGNTIYF. CDR3 bases: TGTGCCAGCAGTTTAGCGCAGGGAAACACCATATATTTT.

This clonotype was found many times. The chain couples TRBV7-2 to TRBJ1-3; D gene unclear. The germline CDR1 and CDR2 sequences are SGHTA and FQGNSA. V shed 5 bases and J shed 0 bases, with 11 bases lying between them. The CDR3 consists of 15 residues. The CDR3 loop is CASSPGRSSGNTIYF. The CDR3, as DNA: TGTGCCAGCAGCCCGGGGAGAAGCTCTGGAAACACCATATATTTT.

This clonotype was seen ten or more times. This chain connects TRBV10-3 to TRBJ1-5; the D gene is possibly TRBD1 (6 bases). The germline V and J ends were trimmed by 6 bases and 3 bases, with 15 bases remaining between them. Germline V lookup: CDR1 ENHRY, CDR2 SYGVKD. This CDR3 is built from 15 residues. In DNA, the CDR3 is TGTGCCATCAGCCCCGGGACAAACCTCAATCAGCCCCAGCATTTT. Translation: CAISPGTNLNQPQHF.

V gene TRBV20-1 combines with J gene TRBJ2-5, with TRBD2 matching 8 bases. The CDR3 is 14 amino acids. Germline values: CDR1 DFQATT, CDR2 SNEGSKA (reference sequence). With 5 bases clipped from V and 5 bases from J, the junction kept 10 bases outside the gene matches. CDR3 DNA: TGCAGTGCTCCTTGGGCTAGCGGGCGGGAGACCCAGTACTTC. This encodes CSAPWASGRETQYF.

The chain carries TRBV20-1 and TRBJ1-1; D remains ambiguous. CDR3 size: 12 residues. The germline V gene encodes CDR1 DFQATT and CDR2 SNEGSKA (reference sequence). V was pared by 2 bases and J by 1 base, with 5 bases between. This CDR3 is CSARSTNTEAFF. CDR3 bases: TGCAGTGCTAGATCCACGAACACTGAAGCTTTCTTT.

This clonotype was observed a handful of times. The V gene is TRBV28, the J gene TRBJ1-6, with 7 nucleotides matching TRBD1. V shed 9 bases and J 5 bases; nucleotides not matched to a gene: 4. The germline V gene encodes CDR1 MDHEN and CDR2 SYDVKM. The CDR3 extends over 13 amino acids. This CDR3 is CASSQGNNSPLHF. CDR3 in DNA: TGTGCCAGTTCACAGGGGAATAATTCACCCCTCCACTTT. Variable domain in full (rest from reference TRBV28 and TRBJ1-6): DVKVTQSSRYLVKRTGEKVFLECVQDMDHENMFWYRQDPGLGLRLIYFSYDVKMKEKGDIPEGYSVSREKKERFSLILESASTNQTSMYLCASSQGNNSPLHFGNGTRLTVT.

The genes are TRBV27 and TRBJ1-1, with 7 bases aligning to TRBD1. The CDR3 is made up of 14 amino acids. Looked up from germline, CDR1 is MNHEY and CDR2 is SMNVEV (reference sequence). Losses at the gene ends were 2 bases for V and 4 bases for J; bases not matched to a gene: 4. DNA for the CDR3: TGTGCCAGCAGTTTACGACAGGGTCCCACTGAAGCTTTCTTT. Translated: CASSLRQGPTEAFF.

This clonotype was observed at least ten times. CDR3 DNA sequence: TGTGCCAGCGCCCGGCAGGGGAATCAGCCCCAGCATTTT. Residues: CASARQGNQPQHF. This chain connects TRBV18 to TRBJ1-5; tentatively, D is TRBD1 (6 bases). Trimming pared 8 bases from V and 4 bases from J, leaving 12 bases between. Germline CDR1 reads KGHSH; CDR2 reads LQKENI. The CDR3 is made up of 13 amino acids.

This clonotype was observed at least ten times. The V and J genes are TRBV6-5 and TRBJ2-3; the D is unclear. The CDR3 runs to 15 residues. The V end was cut by 2 bases, the J end by 4 bases, with 13 bases between. From germline, CDR1 is MNHEY and CDR2 SVGAGI. The CDR3 DNA reads TGTGCCAGCAGTTACAGTCCTACAGAGGCAGATACGCAGTATTTT. As protein: CASSYSPTEADTQYF.

V is TRBV28 and J is TRBJ1-1; 7 bases line up with TRBD1. Trimming cost V 3 bases and J 4 bases; bases outside gene matches: 11. Germline assignment: CDR1 MDHEN and CDR2 SYDVKM. The CDR3 contains 16 residues. CDR3 protein: CASSFDQGVGGTEAFF. In DNA, the CDR3 is TGTGCCAGCAGTTTCGATCAGGGGGTTGGTGGCACTGAAGCTTTCTTT.

This clonotype has a handful of counts. The chain links TRBV9 to TRBJ2-2; possibly TRBD2 for D (7 bases). The CDR3 spans 15 residues. The germline CDR1 and CDR2 sequences are SGDLS and YYNGEE. Trimming shortened V by 4 bases and J by 2 bases, and 12 bases separated the two germline ends. The CDR3 nucleotides read TGTGCCAGCAGCTCCCGGGGGGCCAACACCGGGGAGCTGTTTTTT. It specifies CASSSRGANTGELFF. Based on the CDR3 plus reference TRBV9 and TRBJ2-2, the full variable domain is DSGVTQTPKHLITATGQRVTLRCSPRSGDLSVYWYQQSLDQGLQFLIQYYNGEERAKGNILERFSAQQFPDLHSELNLSSLELGDSALYFCASSSRGANTGELFFGEGSRLTVL.

The chain joins TRBV7-2 to TRBJ2-3; tentatively, D is TRBD2 (5 bases). This CDR3 spans 13 amino acids. CDR1 and CDR2 (germline): SGHTA, FQGNSA. Trimming stripped 0 bases from V and 8 bases from J, with 9 bases between. The chain's CDR3 is CASSLARAATQYF. The CDR3 DNA follows: TGTGCCAGCAGCTTAGCGAGGGCAGCTACGCAGTATTTT.

This clonotype was seen ten or more times. V and J are TRBV4-3 and TRBJ2-6, with a weak D call TRBD1 (6 bases). The CDR3 length is 19 residues. Germline CDR1 LGHNA, CDR2 YSLEER. Trimming cost V 0 bases and J 0 bases, with 15 bases left between them. CDR3 in amino acids: CASSQDPVRGISGANVLTF. CDR3 bases: TGCGCCAGCAGCCAAGACCCTGTCAGGGGCATCTCTGGGGCCAACGTCCTGACTTTC.

The chain recombines TRBV6-1 with TRBJ1-4; D might be TRBD1 (5 bases). CDR1 and CDR2 from the germline V gene are MNHNS and SASEGT. The CDR3 is 16 amino acids. The germline V and J ends were trimmed by 6 bases and 4 bases, with 18 bases remaining between them. CDR3 sequence reads: CASRYHHRRINEKLFF. DNA of the CDR3: TGTGCCAGCAGATACCACCACAGGCGTATTAATGAAAAACTGTTTTTT.

The chain joins TRBV20-1 to TRBJ1-6, with D possibly matching TRBD1 (6 bases). V was cut by 5 bases and J by 8 bases, with 16 bases left in between. The V gene's germline CDR1 is DFQATT and CDR2 SNEGSKA (reference sequence). CDR3 length: 14 residues. CDR3 in DNA: TGCAGTGCTGCTGACAGACGGGGGCATTCACCCCTCCACTTT. This codes for CSAADRRGHSPLHF.

This clonotype was seen ten or more times. The chain couples TRBV29-1 to TRBJ1-5; no clear D. V lost 4 bases to trimming and J lost 6 bases, with 13 bases between them. CDR3 length: 13 amino acids. CDR1 is SQVTM and CDR2 is ANQGSEA in the germline V gene. Here the CDR3 DNA reads TGCAGCGTTGTCCGGGCAGCAGGTCAGCCCCAGCATTTT. It specifies CSVVRAAGQPQHF.

Remarks on this clonotype: The missing conserved phenylalanine or tryptophan at the end of this CDR3 makes a read error likely. V gene TRBV5-4 combines with J gene TRBJ2-1; D possibly corresponds to TRBD1 (5 bases). The V gene's germline CDR1 is SGHNT and CDR2 YYREEE (reference sequence). Trimming left V 4 bases short and J 0 bases short, with 8 bases between. There are 14 residues in the CDR3. In DNA, the CDR3 is TGTGCCAGCAGCCCTCAGGGCTCCTACAATGAGCAGTTCTAC. This gives the protein CASSPQGSYNEQFY.